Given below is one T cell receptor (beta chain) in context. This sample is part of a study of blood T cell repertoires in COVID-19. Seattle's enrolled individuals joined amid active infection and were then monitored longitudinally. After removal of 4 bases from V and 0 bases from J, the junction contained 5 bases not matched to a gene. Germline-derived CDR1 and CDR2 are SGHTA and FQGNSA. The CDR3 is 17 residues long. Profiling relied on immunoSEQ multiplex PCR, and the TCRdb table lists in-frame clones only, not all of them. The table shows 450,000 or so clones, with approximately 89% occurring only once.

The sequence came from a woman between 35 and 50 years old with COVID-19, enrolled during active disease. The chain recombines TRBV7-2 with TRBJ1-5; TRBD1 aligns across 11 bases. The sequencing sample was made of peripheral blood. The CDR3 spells CASSSGQGANSNQPQHF. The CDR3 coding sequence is TGTGCCAGCAGCTCCGGACAGGGGGCGAATAGCAATCAGCCCCAGCATTTT.